Listed below are T cell receptor beta chains from one sample, sequenced in a study of T-cell memory formation after mild COVID-19. Each CDR3 protein gets one entry after TCRdb re-called the 5' RACE reads with MiXCR. Among tens of thousands of distinct CDR3 sequences listed, around 30% were seen once. The sample was PBMCs or a T cell subset sorted from them (not recorded which). The source is a man in his late teens or twenties who had mild COVID-19 (a few samples of this study predate the infection). Cell type and time point are not known. Each CDR3 is given with its conserved first and last residue. Each record gives: J gene, D gene, V gene, clone size, CDR3 DNA, CDR3 protein. A D gene is named only where the DNA matches it firmly. For some rows the clone size is stated as once, few or many, or as a class when expanded; others skip it.

>TRBJ2-7|TRBD1|TRBV7-6|.
TGTGCCAGCAGCTCAGGACAGGGGGCATACGAGCAGTACTTC
CASSSGQGAYEQYF
>TRBJ1-4|.|TRBV6-5|few
TGTGCCAGCAGTTACTCGCTAGGGGTCTCTAATGAAAAACTGTTTTTT
CASSYSLGVSNEKLFF
>TRBJ2-7|.|TRBV7-2|.
TGTGCCAGCAGCTCCCCCCTCCCCCTCGGCTACGAGCAGTACTTC
CASSSPLPLGYEQYF
>TRBJ2-3|.|TRBV4-1|.
TGCGCCAGCAGCCAAGTTGGCGCCGATACGCAGTATTTT
CASSQVGADTQYF
>TRBJ2-5|.|TRBV6-5|.
TGTGCCAGCAGTTACTCTGGCAGGCAATACCAAGAGACCCAGTACTTC
CASSYSGRQYQETQYF
>TRBJ1-2|TRBD1|TRBV4-1|few
TGCGCCAGCAGCCGCGACAGGGGTGACGGCTACACCTTC
CASSRDRGDGYTF
>TRBJ2-7|.|TRBV7-2|.
TGTGCCAGCAGCAACGGGCCGATCTACGAGCAGTACTTC
CASSNGPIYEQYF
>TRBJ1-1|.|TRBV5-1|few
TGCGCCAGCAGCCCCTGGGACCTATTCACTGAAGCTTTCTTT
CASSPWDLFTEAFF
>TRBJ2-5|.|TRBV29-1|.
TGCAGCGTTATCATACAGGAGGGGTCCTTC
CSVIIQEGSF
>TRBJ2-3|TRBD2|TRBV20-1|.
TGCAGTGCTCGGGTGGCGGGGGGGCTTGTAGATACGCAGTATTTT
CSARVAGGLVDTQYF
>TRBJ2-4|.|TRBV20-1|few
TGCAGTGCTAACGCGGACGATAAAAACATTCAGTACTTC
CSANADDKNIQYF
>TRBJ2-2|TRBD2|TRBV2|.
TGTGCCAGCAGTCTTACTAGCGGGATCACCGGGGAGCTGTTTTTT
CASSLTSGITGELFF
>TRBJ2-5|TRBD1|TRBV4-1|.
TGCGCCAGCAGCCAAGTAAGCAGGGGGCTGGAGACCCAGTACTTC
CASSQVSRGLETQYF
>TRBJ2-6|.|TRBV21-1|.
TGTGCCAGCAGCAAAGTTCCGGGACAGGGTTTAGGGCACTCTGGGGCCAACGTCCTGACTTTC
CASSKVPGQGLGHSGANVLTF
>TRBJ2-4|.|TRBV4-1|few
TGCGCCAGCAGCCAGATAGGGGGGCTTGCCAAAAACATTCAGTACTTC
CASSQIGGLAKNIQYF
>TRBJ1-1|.|TRBV7-9|few
TGTGCCAGCAGCCCGCCGGACGGTATGAACACTGAAGCTTTCTTT
CASSPPDGMNTEAFF
>TRBJ2-1|.|TRBV2|few
TGTGCCAGCCGACCGGGACTCGAGCAGCCTGAGCAGTTCTTC
CASRPGLEQPEQFF
>TRBJ2-5|.|TRBV7-2|.
TGTGCCAGCAGCTTAGCCTCCAGGGGAGGAGAGACCCAGTACTTC
CASSLASRGGETQYF
>TRBJ1-5|.|TRBV7-6|.
TGTGCCAGCAGCCGAGGACCACGGCAGCCCCAGCATTTT
CASSRGPRQPQHF
>TRBJ2-6|.|TRBV9|.
TGTGCCAGCAGCGTAGAGGGAGAGAGCTCTGGGGCCAACGTCCTGACTTTC
CASSVEGESSGANVLTF
>TRBJ2-4|.|TRBV7-2|.
TGTGCCAGCAGCTTTTGGTCAGGGGAGGCCAAAAACATTCAGTACTTC
CASSFWSGEAKNIQYF
>TRBJ2-3|.|TRBV5-4|.
TGTGCCAGCAGCTCCCTTGGGGGGCTTTATTACACAGATACGCAGTATTTT
CASSSLGGLYYTDTQYF
>TRBJ1-6|.|TRBV7-9|.
TGTGCCAGCAGCTCCTTACCCTATAATTCACCCCTCCACTTT
CASSSLPYNSPLHF
>TRBJ2-3|TRBD2|TRBV7-2|.
TGTGCCAGCAGCTTAGTACCTCGCGGGGGAACAGATACGCAGTATTTT
CASSLVPRGGTDTQYF
>TRBJ2-2|.|TRBV11-1|.
TGTGCCAGCAGCTTAGAGGGGGAGCTGTTTTTT
CASSLEGELFF
>TRBJ2-3|.|TRBV5-1|.
TGCGCCAGCAGCTCCAGGGGGGACGGACAAATTAGCACAGATACGCAGTATTTT
CASSSRGDGQISTDTQYF
>TRBJ2-4|.|TRBV7-9|few
TGTGCCAGCAGCTTAACAATAGCCAAAAACATTCAGTACTTC
CASSLTIAKNIQYF
>TRBJ2-3|TRBD1|TRBV12-3/TRBV12-4|few
TGTGCCAGCAGTTTCCGGACAGGGATGCCAGATACGCAGTATTTT
CASSFRTGMPDTQYF
>TRBJ2-1|TRBD2|TRBV4-2|.
TGTGCCAGCAGCCAGAGGCCGCTACTAGCGGGGTTATACAATGAGCAGTTCTTC
CASSQRPLLAGLYNEQFF
>TRBJ2-7|.|TRBV7-9|few
TGTGCCAGCAGCCTGGACTCGGGCTCCGAGGAGTACTTC
CASSLDSGSEEYF